These 6 T cell receptor beta chains originate from one sample sequenced in a study of metastatic and nonmetastatic thyroid tumors. All patients were treatment-naive before thyroid surgery. TCRdb recomputed clones from the PCR reads via MiXCR. The sample carries about 4,400 clones, roughly a third recorded once. Input material: adjacent normal tissue. The receptors stem from a male donor with papillary thyroid cancer or a benign thyroid nodule (not recorded which). Some clones in this sample may be carry-over from other donors' samples.

This chain joins TRBV30 and TRBJ1-3; D remains unclear. CDR1 is GTSNPN and CDR2 is SVGIG in the germline V gene (reference sequence). The CDR3 extends over 13 amino acids. V gave up 0 bases and J gave up 14 bases, with 17 bases separating them. The DNA of the CDR3 is TGTGCCTGGAGTGTCGGCGGTGTAAACACGGTATATTTT. Translation gives CAWSVGGVNTVYF.

The chain uses TRBV6-1 and TRBJ1-4; perhaps TRBD1 as D (6 bases). There are 15 residues in the CDR3. Germline V lookup: CDR1 MNHNS, CDR2 SASEGT. The V gene lost 5 bases and the J gene lost 4 bases, with 14 bases spanning the gap. The CDR3 sequence is CASSPGQSHNEKLFF. The DNA for the CDR3 is TGTGCCAGCAGTCCCGGACAGTCCCATAATGAAAAACTGTTTTTT.

This chain links TRBV20-1 with TRBJ2-7; no firm D call. This CDR3 is 11 amino acids long. Germline CDR1 and CDR2: DFQATT and SNEGSKA (reference sequence). Trimming pared 3 bases from V and 4 bases from J, leaving 7 bases between. The CDR3 region is CSASGPYEQYF. DNA of the CDR3: TGCAGTGCTAGCGGTCCGTACGAGCAGTACTTC.

In its sample, this clone is medium-sized. The rearrangement uses TRBV19 and TRBJ2-7; perhaps TRBD1 as D (5 bases). This CDR3 contains 13 residues. The germline V and J ends were trimmed by 3 bases and 5 bases, with 11 bases remaining between them. Looked up from germline, CDR1 is LNHDA and CDR2 is SQIVND (reference sequence). The CDR3 sequence: CASSMSGFHEQYF. The CDR3 DNA sequence: TGTGCCAGTAGTATGTCAGGGTTCCACGAGCAGTACTTC.

This clone has just a few counts. The chain links TRBV11-2 to TRBJ2-5, with TRBD2 matching 7 bases. CDR1 SGHAT and CDR2 FQNNGV come from the germline V gene. With V trimmed by 5 bases and J by 5 bases, 14 bases remained unmatched. The CDR3 totals 16 residues. This chain's CDR3 is CASSPRRGLGGETQYF. The CDR3 nucleotides read TGTGCCAGCAGCCCGCGTCGTGGTTTGGGGGGGGAGACCCAGTACTTC.

This chain links TRBV7-8 with TRBJ1-2; D gene uncertain. Germline V CDR1 and CDR2: SGHVS, FQNEAQ. V lost 6 bases, J lost 6 bases, and 20 bases lay in between. This CDR3 is built from 15 residues. CDR3 coding DNA: TGTGCCAGCAGTGTTAGTAGATCCCCCACGGATGGCTACACCTTC. It translates to CASSVSRSPTDGYTF.